This entry lists 18 T cell receptor beta chains sequenced from one sample in a study of shared clonotypes between healthy human individuals. The repertoire was sequenced with immunoSEQ multiplex PCR; TCRdb's copy has only in-frame clones and lacks some. The sample gives fewer than 850,000 clones, about 90% of which show up once; 30% to 40% is in the top ten. Sequencing used memory CD8+ T cells from PBMCs. As for subset: CD45RO+ cells pooled with CCR7-negative TemRA cells. Every receptor here comes from a man between 18 and 29 years old in good health. Some clones in this sample may be carry-over from other donors' samples.

CDR3 nucleotide sequence: TGTGCCAGCACCCATGGCCTCGGCACAGATACGCAGTATTTT. Its translation is CASTHGLGTDTQYF. The rearrangement uses TRBV27 and TRBJ2-3; D not resolved. The germline gives CDR1 MNHEY, CDR2 SMNVEV (reference sequence). The germline V and J ends were trimmed by 7 bases and 1 base, with 12 bases remaining between them. This CDR3 region has 14 residues.

This sequence joins TRBV19 and TRBJ2-7, with D uncertain. CDR3 length: 13 amino acids. V dropped 8 bases and J dropped 4 bases, with 15 bases sitting between them. Germline V gene lookup returns CDR1 LNHDA and CDR2 SQIVND (reference sequence). CDR3 region: CASSNDVAYEQYF. The DNA of the CDR3 is TGTGCCAGTTCGAATGACGTGGCTTACGAGCAGTACTTC.

CDR3: CASSPPAGSGAYNEQFF. CDR3 DNA sequence: TGTGCCAGCAGTCCCCCGGCCGGGTCGGGAGCCTACAATGAGCAGTTCTTC. The chain links TRBV9 to TRBJ2-1; possible D gene TRBD2, 6 bases. With 5 bases removed from V and 2 bases from J, the gap between germline ends came to 20 bases. CDR3 length: 17 amino acids. In germline, CDR1 is SGDLS, CDR2 YYNGEE.

This clone appeared many times. J is TRBJ2-7 and V is TRBV6-1; D is undetermined. V lost 7 bases, J lost 3 bases, and 16 bases lay in between. Germline V gene sequence: CDR1 MNHNS, CDR2 SASEGT. The length of the CDR3 is 14 residues. The CDR3 loop reads CASTQLGRIYEQYF. CDR3 sequence (DNA): TGTGCCAGCACCCAACTGGGCAGGATCTACGAGCAGTACTTC.

The rearrangement joins TRBV2 to TRBJ1-2, with a weak D call TRBD1 (5 bases). This CDR3 region has 13 residues. Trimming shortened V by 4 bases and J by 2 bases, and 8 bases separated the two germline ends. Per germline, CDR1 SNHLY and CDR2 FYNNEI. The DNA of the CDR3 is TGTGCCAGCAGTGGAGGGGAGAACTATGGCTACACCTTC. The encoded protein is CASSGGENYGYTF.

This clone was recorded only once. The chain links TRBV9 to TRBJ2-1; 12 nucleotides agree with TRBD2. Per germline, CDR1 SGDLS and CDR2 YYNGEE. Trimming took 0 bases from V and 7 from J; bases not matched to a gene: 26. The CDR3 sequence is 23 residues long. The CDR3 coding sequence is TGTGCCAGCAGCGTAGACCATTCGGGACAGATAACCGGGACTAGCGGGTTACCAAATGAGCAGTTCTTC. Residues: CASSVDHSGQITGTSGLPNEQFF.

V is TRBV7-6 and J is TRBJ2-7; the D gene is possibly TRBD1 (6 bases). Between the trimmed V and J ends, which lost 8 bases and 5 bases, there was a span of 19 bases. The CDR3 runs to 14 residues. CDR1 and CDR2 (germline): SGHVS, FNYEAQ. The CDR3 is CASAPGHSFHEQYF. The CDR3 coding sequence is TGTGCCAGCGCCCCGGGACATAGCTTTCACGAGCAGTACTTC.

V usage is TRBV10-3 and J usage is TRBJ1-2; TRBD1 matches 7 bases. CDR1 is ENHRY and CDR2 is SYGVKD in the germline V gene. Trimming took 0 bases from V and 2 from J; bases not matched to a gene: 3. The CDR3 is 15 amino acids. In nucleotides, the CDR3 is TGTGCCATCAGTGAGTCCCGGGACAGCAACTATGGCTACACCTTC. Protein sequence: CAISESRDSNYGYTF.

The chain is built from TRBV21-1 and TRBJ2-1; the table's D call, TRBD1, was not checked against the DNA. TRBV21-1 is flagged as a pseudogene. The CDR3 has 17 amino acids. The CDR3, as DNA: TGTGCCAGCAGCAAAACCTCGGACAGGGGCGTGATGGATGAGCAGTTCTTC. Translated: CASSKTSDRGVMDEQFF.

The chain carries TRBV6-1 and TRBJ2-5; D is unresolved. The CDR3 spans 13 residues. CDR1 MNHNS and CDR2 SASEGT come from the germline V gene. Trimming removed 1 base at V and 6 bases at J, with 9 bases between. The CDR3 nucleotides read TGTGCCAGCAGTGAAGGTCGAGGAAAGACCCAGTACTTC. It encodes CASSEGRGKTQYF.

This clone was observed a single time. The rearrangement uses TRBV5-8 and TRBJ1-2, with D possibly TRBD1 on 6 matching bases. The CDR3 is 14 residues long. Between the trimmed V and J ends, which lost 3 bases and 8 bases, there was a span of 17 bases. Germline V gives CDR1 SGHTS, CDR2 YDEGEE. In nucleotides, the CDR3 is TGTGCCAGCAGCTCGGCCTCGGGGGGGGCCGGCTACACCTTC. It encodes CASSSASGGAGYTF.

The rearrangement uses TRBV11-2 and TRBJ2-2, with 9 bases lining up with TRBD2. Germline loops: CDR1 SGHAT, CDR2 FQNNGV. Unmatched junction bases numbered 12, after V lost 5 bases and J lost 2 bases. This CDR3 is built from 18 residues. The CDR3: CASSTPRTSVLNTGELFF. In DNA form, the CDR3 reads TGTGCCAGCAGCACACCTCGGACTAGCGTACTAAACACCGGGGAGCTGTTTTTT.

This rearrangement joins TRBV11-3 to TRBJ2-1, with no clear D. V lost 1 base to trimming and J lost 2 bases, with 6 bases between them. The CDR3 has 14 amino acids. The germline CDR1 and CDR2 sequences are SGHNT and YENEEA. The CDR3 DNA is TGTGCCAGCAGCTTAGCAGGACCCTACAATGAGCAGTTCTTC. Its protein is CASSLAGPYNEQFF.

The rearrangement links TRBV29-1 to TRBJ1-2; D is possibly TRBD1 (5 bases). The CDR3 contains 12 residues. V shed 5 bases and J shed 2 bases, with 9 bases lying between them. Germline V gene data show CDR1 as SQVTM and CDR2 as ANQGSEA. CDR3 loop: CSVWQGNYGYTF. CDR3 coding DNA: TGCAGCGTTTGGCAGGGCAACTATGGCTACACCTTC. Complete variable domain (other parts from reference TRBV29-1 and TRBJ1-2): SAVISQKPSRDICQRGTSLTIQCQVDSQVTMMFWYRQQPGQSLTLIATANQGSEATYESGFVIDKFPISRPNLTFSTLTVSNMSPEDSSIYLCSVWQGNYGYTFGSGTRLTVV.

V gene TRBV27 combines with J gene TRBJ1-1; the D is unclear. The germline V gene encodes CDR1 MNHEY and CDR2 SMNVEV (reference sequence). Trimming took 6 bases from V and 6 from J, leaving 20 bases between them. CDR3 length: 15 residues. Here the CDR3 reads CASRSPVERAPEAFF. CDR3 nucleotides: TGTGCCAGCAGGTCCCCCGTAGAGAGGGCTCCTGAAGCTTTCTTT.

The chain has TRBV28 and TRBJ2-6; D gene ambiguous. The germline V and J ends were trimmed by 6 bases and 2 bases, with 2 bases remaining between them. Per the germline V gene, CDR1 is MDHEN and CDR2 is SYDVKM. The CDR3 is 12 residues long. This CDR3 reads CASRAGANVLTF. CDR3 nucleotide sequence: TGTGCCAGCAGGGCTGGGGCCAACGTCCTGACTTTC.

The V call is TRBV5-6, the J call TRBJ2-7; 12 nucleotides line up with TRBD1. V was clipped by 4 bases and J by 2 bases; unmatched bases: 4. Per germline, CDR1 SGHDT and CDR2 YYEEEE. The CDR3 has 15 residues. DNA of the CDR3: TGTGCCAGCAGCCTCCGGGACAGGGGGCCCTACGAGCAGTACTTC. Protein sequence: CASSLRDRGPYEQYF.

This clone has just a few counts. The V and J genes are TRBV10-3 and TRBJ1-5, with D hard to call. Germline values: CDR1 ENHRY, CDR2 SYGVKD. This CDR3 spans 15 amino acids. The ends were cut back, 5 bases at V and 0 bases at J, with 11 bases in the middle. The CDR3 coding sequence is TGTGCCATCAGTAATCTGGCCGATAGCAATCAGCCCCAGCATTTT. Translated, it gives CAISNLADSNQPQHF.